This T cell receptor beta chain was sequenced in a study of OX40 agonist ivuxolimab in advanced cancers. General study findings and limits: On average, CD8+ T cells had more expanded clones than CD4+.

V was shortened by 6 bases and J by 9 bases, with 12 bases between the two germline ends. CDR3 length: 13 amino acids. CDR1 and CDR2 from the germline V gene are MNHNS and SASEGT. As to this clone: Its target is unknown.

Data came from immunoSEQ multiplex PCR; TCRdb stores just in-frame clones and leaves some out. The sample has about 61,000 clones, 82% seen once. The sequencing here drew on CD4+ or CD8+ T cells sorted from blood, taken in a trial of the OX40 agonist ivuxolimab. The sequence came from an adult with an advanced solid tumor such as melanoma, head and neck, liver or kidney cancer. The V call is TRBV6-1, the J call TRBJ1-6; no clear D gene. CDR3 protein: CASRSGSFSPLHF. CDR3 bases: TGTGCCAGCAGGTCTGGCAGTTTTTCACCCCTCCACTTT.